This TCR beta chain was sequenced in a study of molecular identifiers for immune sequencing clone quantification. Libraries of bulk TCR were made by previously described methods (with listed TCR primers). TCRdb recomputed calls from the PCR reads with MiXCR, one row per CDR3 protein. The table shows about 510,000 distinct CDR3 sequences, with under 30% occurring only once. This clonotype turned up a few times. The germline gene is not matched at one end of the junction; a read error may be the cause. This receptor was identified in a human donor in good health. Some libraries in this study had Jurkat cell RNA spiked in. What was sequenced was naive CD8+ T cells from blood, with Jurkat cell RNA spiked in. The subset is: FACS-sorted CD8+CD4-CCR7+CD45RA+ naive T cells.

CDR3 amino acids: CAGSDSRGHTGELFF. DNA of the CDR3: TGTGCCGGCAGCGACTCCAGGGGGCATACCGGGGAGCTGTTTTTT. The J gene is TRBJ2-2, the V gene TRBV9; 8 positions match TRBD1. The CDR3 is 15 residues long. The germline V gene has CDR1 SGDLS and CDR2 YYNGEE.